Shown below are 21 T cell receptor beta chains from a single sample sequenced in a study of metastatic and nonmetastatic thyroid tumors. MiXCR reprocessed the PCR reads for TCRdb. This table holds around 40,000 clones, about 18% found once. All patients reached thyroid surgery having received no treatment beforehand. The sequencing sample was made of blood. These receptors all come from a male donor with papillary thyroid cancer or a benign thyroid nodule (not recorded which). Some clones in this sample may be carry-over from other donors' samples.

V usage is TRBV12-3 or TRBV12-4 and J usage is TRBJ2-1, with 7 nucleotides matching TRBD2. CDR3 length: 15 residues. V dropped 6 bases and J dropped 4; count of bases not matched to a gene: 9. DNA for the CDR3: TGTGCCAGCAGGGCTTGGGGGGGAGGATACAATGAGCAGTTCTTC. It yields the protein CASRAWGGGYNEQFF.

This clone has a count of ten or more. CDR3 sequence: CASSSDRTGSYEQYF. In DNA, the CDR3 is TGTGCCAGCAGCTCAGACAGGACGGGGTCGTACGAGCAGTACTTC. The chain carries TRBV7-9 and TRBJ2-7, with D perhaps matching TRBD1 (6 bases). V gave up 4 bases and J gave up 4 bases, with 17 bases separating them. CDR1 and CDR2 from the germline V gene are SEHNR and FQNEAQ (reference sequence). The CDR3 runs 15 residues.

This clone was picked up many times. The chain has TRBV14 and TRBJ2-3; D is ambiguous. In germline, CDR1 is SGHDN, CDR2 FVKESK. This CDR3 comprises 14 residues. Trimming shortened V by 0 bases and J by 3 bases, and 7 bases separated the two germline ends. The CDR3 region is CASSQDQETDTQYF. The CDR3 region has the DNA TGTGCCAGCAGCCAAGATCAGGAGACAGATACGCAGTATTTT.

This clone was detected only a few times. The CDR3 ends on some other residue instead of the conserved phenylalanine or tryptophan, so this is likely a read error. The chain couples TRBV6-1 to TRBJ1-2; TRBD1 matches 8 bases. This CDR3 is 14 amino acids long. The ends lost 6 bases at V and 4 bases at J; junction bases unmatched: 7. Germline V lookup: CDR1 MNHNS, CDR2 SASEGT. The CDR3 nucleotides are TGTGCCAGCAGGATACAACAGGGGGGCTATGGCTACACCTTA. Protein: CASRIQQGGYGYTL.

There are many counts of this clone. This rearrangement joins TRBV10-3 to TRBJ2-5; D gene uncertain. There are 13 residues in the CDR3. Germline V CDR1 and CDR2: ENHRY, SYGVKD. V lost 9 bases and J 5 bases, leaving 16 bases between the germline ends. For the CDR3, the DNA is TGTGCCATTAGAAACGAACAACAGGAGACCCAGTACTTC. Amino acid sequence: CAIRNEQQETQYF.

This clone showed up many times. J is TRBJ2-5 and V is TRBV20-1, with TRBD2 identical over 7 bases. The trim removed 5 bases at V and 4 bases at J, leaving 10 bases unmatched. The CDR3 is 14 amino acids. Germline V gene lookup returns CDR1 DFQATT and CDR2 SNEGSKA (reference sequence). The CDR3 DNA is TGCAGTGCTCACGACATCCGCGGGGGAGAGACCCAGTACTTC. It translates to CSAHDIRGGETQYF.

This clone was counted many times. The chain links TRBV9 to TRBJ1-3; the D gene is possibly TRBD1 (5 bases). Germline values: CDR1 SGDLS, CDR2 YYNGEE. Trimming took 0 bases from V and 2 from J, leaving 12 bases between them. This CDR3 has 16 residues. CDR3 residues: CASSVGPSGTGNTIYF. CDR3 sequence (DNA): TGTGCCAGCAGCGTAGGACCCTCAGGGACTGGAAACACCATATATTTT.

The CDR3 DNA reads TGTGCCAGCAGTGCGGATTGTGTCAATCAGCCCCAGCATTTT. Protein product: CASSADCVNQPQHF. The gene calls are TRBV2 and TRBJ1-5; D unresolved. V gave up 4 bases and J gave up 3 bases, with 10 bases separating them. The germline V gene has CDR1 SNHLY and CDR2 FYNNEI. The CDR3 consists of 14 residues.

There are many counts of this clone. The CDR3 DNA is TGCAGTGCTAGAATCGGACAGGGGCTCTACGAGCAGTACTTC. It codes for CSARIGQGLYEQYF. The V gene is TRBV20-1, the J gene TRBJ2-7; 9 bases agree with TRBD1. Trimming took 2 bases from V and 3 from J; bases not matched to a gene: 5. CDR3 length equals 14 residues. Per the germline V gene, CDR1 is DFQATT and CDR2 is SNEGSKA (reference sequence).

About this clone itself: The junction shows a germline mismatch at one end, possibly a read error. The CDR3 sequence: CAISLGAGSDEQYF. DNA for the CDR3: TGTGCCATCAGCTTAGGGGCGGGATCCGACGAGCAGTACTTC. The rearrangement links TRBV7-9 to TRBJ2-7; a weak D match, TRBD2 (6 bases). This CDR3 spans 14 amino acids. CDR1 is SEHNR, CDR2 FQNEAQ, per germline (reference sequence). Full variable domain (rest looked up from reference TRBV7-9 and TRBJ2-7): DTGVSQNPRHKITKRGQNVTFRCDPISEHNRLYWYRQTLGQGPEFLTYFQNEAQLEKSRLLSDRFSAERPKGSFSTLEIQRTEQGDSAMYLCAISLGAGSDEQYFGPGTRLTVT.

The chain is built from TRBV30 and TRBJ2-2; TRBD1 matches 9 bases. Unmatched junction bases numbered 7, after V lost 2 bases and J lost 0 bases. In germline, CDR1 is GTSNPN, CDR2 SVGIG (reference sequence). The CDR3 spans 17 residues. The CDR3 loop is CAWSTLTGGANTGELFF. Written as DNA, the CDR3 is TGTGCCTGGAGTACCCTAACAGGGGGCGCGAACACCGGGGAGCTGTTTTTT. Combining the CDR3 with reference TRBV30 and TRBJ2-2 gives the whole variable domain SQTIHQWPATLVQPVGSPLSLECTVEGTSNPNLYWYRQAAGRGLQLLFYSVGIGQISSEVPQNLSASRPQDRQFILSSKKLLLSDSGFYLCAWSTLTGGANTGELFFGEGSRLTVL.

This sequence joins TRBV6-6 and TRBJ2-5; D not certain. Trimming shortened V by 0 bases and J by 11 bases, and 16 bases separated the two germline ends. The CDR3 is 14 amino acids. CDR1 is MNHNY and CDR2 is SVGAGI in the germline V gene (reference sequence). This CDR3 is CASSYSTYQDTQYF. CDR3 sequence (DNA): TGTGCCAGCAGTTACTCCACCTACCAAGATACTCAGTACTTC.

This clone was seen repeatedly, ten times or more. This chain links TRBV29-1 with TRBJ2-1; 9 nucleotides line up with TRBD1. V gave up 4 bases and J gave up 2 bases; unmatched junction bases: 6. Germline CDR1 reads SQVTM; CDR2 reads ANQGSEA. The CDR3 has 15 residues. The CDR3 loop reads CSVGRQGGTYNEQFF. The CDR3 DNA follows: TGCAGCGTTGGCCGACAGGGGGGAACCTACAATGAGCAGTTCTTC.

This clone was seen only a few times. This chain connects TRBV20-1 to TRBJ2-3; D gene uncertain. The V and J ends lost 7 bases and 5 bases respectively, with 16 bases between them. Per the germline V gene, CDR1 is DFQATT and CDR2 is SNEGSKA (reference sequence). The CDR3 totals 13 residues. The CDR3: CSVLGTAKDTQYF. CDR3 bases: TGCAGTGTCCTCGGAACAGCGAAAGATACGCAGTATTTT.

The V call is TRBV20-1, the J call TRBJ2-5; D call uncertain. V lost 4 bases to trimming and J lost 1 base, with 16 bases between them. CDR3 size: 15 residues. Germline values: CDR1 DFQATT, CDR2 SNEGSKA (reference sequence). The CDR3 protein is CSAITEGEVQETQYF. Written as DNA, the CDR3 is TGCAGTGCTATCACGGAAGGTGAAGTCCAAGAGACCCAGTACTTC.

CDR3 in DNA: TGTGCCAGCAGCGGGACGGGATCCTACAATGAGCAGTTCTTC. Translated: CASSGTGSYNEQFF. The chain combines TRBV4-2 with TRBJ2-1; TRBD1 or TRBD2 may be the D gene (5 bases each). The CDR3 is 14 residues long. V was pared by 5 bases and J by 1 base, with 9 bases between. The V gene's germline CDR1 is LGHNA and CDR2 YNFKEQ.

The rearrangement uses TRBV5-4 and TRBJ2-7; TRBD1 is a possible D gene (5 bases). V was pared by 0 bases and J by 1 base, with 17 bases between. Germline CDR1 SGHNT, CDR2 YYREEE (reference sequence). The length of the CDR3 is 17 residues. The CDR3 sequence: CASSLGPLSGISYEQYF. In DNA, the CDR3 is TGTGCCAGCAGCTTGGGGCCGTTGTCAGGGATTTCCTACGAGCAGTACTTC.

This clone was picked up many times. CDR3: CASSDEPAGGGEQFF. The DNA of the CDR3 is TGTGCCAGCAGCGACGAGCCGGCAGGCGGGGGGGAGCAGTTCTTC. The gene calls are TRBV14 and TRBJ2-1; 8 bases agree with TRBD2. From germline, CDR1 is SGHDN and CDR2 FVKESK. This CDR3 spans 15 amino acids. Trimming removed 5 bases from V and 10 bases from J; junction bases left unmatched: 13.

In this sample, this clone turned up many times. The chain links TRBV5-1 to TRBJ1-2, with TRBD1 as a possible D gene (6 bases). Germline assignment: CDR1 SGHRS and CDR2 YFSETQ. This CDR3 is 12 amino acids long. Between the trimmed V and J ends, which lost 0 bases and 6 bases, there was a span of 6 bases. The CDR3 protein is CASSLAGDGYTF. Here the CDR3 DNA reads TGCGCCAGCAGCTTGGCAGGGGATGGCTACACCTTC.

This clone showed up many times. The chain combines TRBV4-1 with TRBJ1-2; no clear D. Trimming cost V 0 bases and J 8 bases, with 16 bases left between them. The CDR3 extends over 15 amino acids. Germline loops: CDR1 MGHRA, CDR2 YSYEKL. The CDR3 loop is CASSQDMWTGGGYTF. The CDR3 DNA sequence: TGCGCCAGCAGCCAAGATATGTGGACTGGAGGCGGCTACACCTTC.

This clone was found many times. The rearrangement links TRBV6-4 to TRBJ2-1; TRBD2 matches 14 bases. V trimming: 3 bases; J trimming: 8 bases; junction bases outside the gene matches: 3. The CDR3 spans 15 residues. Germline V gives CDR1 MRHNA, CDR2 SNTAGT. CDR3 nucleotide sequence: TGTGCCAGCAGTGAAGGGACTAGCGGGAGTTATGAGCAGTTCTTC. Protein: CASSEGTSGSYEQFF.